This paragraph covers one T cell receptor (beta chain) sequence. The antigen is undetermined. RNA transcripts provided the source from which TCR beta CDR3 regions were amplified. TCR CDR3 underwent first-round RT-PCR with the HTBI primer set. A single record per CDR3 protein comes from TCRdb applying MiXCR to the multiplex PCR reads. The sample yields hundreds of thousands of distinct CDR3 sequences, roughly a sixth seen once. Trimming pared 0 bases from V and 6 bases from J, leaving 9 bases between. Germline lookup yields CDR1 SGHRS and CDR2 YFSETQ. This CDR3 is 13 amino acids long. This entry belongs to a study of T cells in Graves' hyperthyroidism and ophthalmopathy. Whole-study results and caveats: Ophthalmopathy prediction by the model preceded onset by a median approximately 6.9 months.

The receptor was isolated from a woman aged 45-59 years with Graves' hyperthyroidism that later progressed to Graves' ophthalmopathy. This sequence joins TRBV5-1 and TRBJ1-1; D may be TRBD1 (5 bases). Specimen: blood. CDR3 sequence reads: CASSLEGTPEAFF. The CDR3, as DNA: TGCGCCAGCAGCTTGGAGGGGACCCCTGAAGCTTTCTTT.